The 4 T cell receptor beta chains given below trace back to one sample, sequenced in a study of T-cell reconstitution after alpha-beta-depleted transplantation in children. Unique molecular identifiers were incorporated into the prepared TCRbeta library. TCRdb recomputed calls from the PCR reads with MiXCR, one row per CDR3 protein. The table shows more than 120,000 distinct CDR3 sequences, with about 8.8% occurring only once. This sample comprised PBMCs, mostly from graft donor cells, obtained 180 days after TCRalphabeta/CD19-depleted stem cell transplant. The receptors shown here come from a female patient aged 2-15 years who had a stem cell transplant for congenital amegakaryocytic thrombocytopenia, so the T cells may come from the graft donor.

The V and J genes are TRBV28 and TRBJ1-2, with D perhaps matching TRBD1 (5 bases). CDR1 is MDHEN and CDR2 is SYDVKM in the germline V gene. The CDR3 is 16 residues long. V was trimmed by 5 bases and J by 8 bases, leaving 24 bases between them. The CDR3 DNA reads as TGTGCCAGCAGTACACTCTCAGGGCCCCCACCTAGAGGCTACACCTTC. This sequence encodes CASSTLSGPPPRGYTF.

This clonotype was counted many times. The chain combines TRBV5-1 with TRBJ2-1, with 8 bases matching TRBD2. V lost 2 bases to trimming and J lost 6 bases; unmatched junction nucleotides: 7. The CDR3 contains 15 residues. CDR1 is SGHRS and CDR2 is YFSETQ in the germline V gene. This CDR3 reads CASSLVAGLPNEQFF. For the CDR3, the DNA is TGCGCCAGCAGCTTAGTAGCGGGACTCCCCAATGAGCAGTTCTTC.

In its sample, this clonotype was seen many times. This chain uses TRBV12-3 or TRBV12-4 with TRBJ1-1, with D hard to call. V lost 1 base to trimming and J lost 10 bases, with 7 bases between them. The CDR3 sequence is 11 residues long. CDR3 DNA: TGTGCCAGCAGTTTAGGGCTCTTAGCTTTCTTT. Its translation is CASSLGLLAFF.

On this clonotype itself: This sequence may be a read error, since a much larger clone differs from it by one base. The gene calls are TRBV3-1 and TRBJ2-1; the D is unclear. The germline V gene has CDR1 LGHDT and CDR2 YNNKEL (reference sequence). CDR3 length equals 11 residues. This CDR3 is CSSSASNEQFF. In DNA, the CDR3 is TGTTCCAGCAGCGCAAGCAATGAGCAGTTCTTC.